This passage covers 19 T cell receptor beta chains from one sample sequenced in a study of long-term antiretroviral therapy in people with HIV. The run of the v3.0 immunoSEQ assay was at survey level. Measured with immunoSEQ multiplex PCR; TCRdb has only the in-frame clones, and not every one. The table lists tens of thousands of clones, nearly 95% of them singletons. Material: unsorted PBMCs, obtained 6 to 6.5 years after starting antiretroviral therapy. These TCRs come from a man younger than 45 with HIV.

The chain couples TRBV29-1 to TRBJ1-2, with 11 nucleotides matching TRBD1. Unmatched junction bases numbered 9, after V lost 1 base and J lost 5 bases. This CDR3 is built from 16 residues. Germline V CDR1 and CDR2: SQVTM, ANQGSEA. CDR3 nucleotides: TGCAGCGTTGAAGCCTTGAGGGACAGGGGGGATTATGGCTACACCTTC. Residues: CSVEALRDRGDYGYTF. Full variable domain (remainder filled in from reference TRBV29-1 and TRBJ1-2): SAVISQKPSRDICQRGTSLTIQCQVDSQVTMMFWYRQQPGQSLTLIATANQGSEATYESGFVIDKFPISRPNLTFSTLTVSNMSPEDSSIYLCSVEALRDRGDYGYTFGSGTRLTVV.

The chain links TRBV4-2 to TRBJ2-5; 8 bases are a match to TRBD2. CDR1 is LGHNA, CDR2 YNFKEQ, per germline. V shed 0 bases and J 1 base; nucleotides not matched to a gene: 4. The CDR3 sequence is 16 residues long. The CDR3 protein is CASSQEYTSGQETQYF. In DNA, the CDR3 is TGTGCCAGCAGCCAAGAATATACTAGCGGCCAAGAGACCCAGTACTTC.

The CDR3 here is CARIGGTQYF. The CDR3 DNA follows: TGTGCCAGGATAGGTGGTACGCAGTATTTT. This chain joins TRBV6-4 and TRBJ2-3, with unresolved D. The CDR3 contains 10 residues. V lost 9 bases and J lost 8, with 9 bases in between. Germline CDR1 is MRHNA and CDR2 is SNTAGT.

The CDR3 loop reads CASSLKWQGDTGELFF. CDR3 nucleotide sequence: TGTGCCAGCAGCTTAAAGTGGCAGGGGGACACCGGGGAGCTGTTTTTT. The V and J genes are TRBV7-3 and TRBJ2-2, with TRBD1 matching 7 bases. This CDR3 has 16 residues. Germline loops: CDR1 SGHTA, CDR2 FQGTGA. The V segment lost 1 base and the J segment 3 bases; nucleotides outside the gene matches: 5.

The rearrangement links TRBV2 to TRBJ2-7; D is perhaps TRBD1 (6 bases). V lost 8 bases to trimming and J lost 2 bases, with 10 bases between them. The length of the CDR3 is 12 residues. Germline loops: CDR1 SNHLY, CDR2 FYNNEI. This CDR3 reads CASGQPTYEQYF. CDR3 DNA sequence: TGTGCCAGCGGACAGCCGACCTACGAGCAGTACTTC.

The count of this clone is one. The CDR3 region is CASSDGTVNQPQHF. As DNA, the CDR3 is TGTGCCAGCAGTGACGGGACAGTCAATCAGCCCCAGCATTTT. The J gene is TRBJ1-5, the V gene TRBV2, with TRBD1 identical over 7 bases. Looked up from germline, CDR1 is SNHLY and CDR2 is FYNNEI. V dropped 3 bases and J dropped 3; count of bases not matched to a gene: 2. This CDR3 spans 14 amino acids.

The genes are TRBV9 and TRBJ2-7; D is possibly TRBD1 or TRBD2 (6 bases each). Trimming stripped 4 bases from V and 5 bases from J, with 16 bases between. The CDR3 runs to 14 residues. Germline CDR1 reads SGDLS; CDR2 reads YYNGEE. CDR3 sequence reads: CASSPRGGPDEQYF. In DNA, the CDR3 is TGTGCCAGCAGCCCGAGAGGGGGGCCAGACGAGCAGTACTTC.

This chain connects TRBV27 to TRBJ1-1, with a possible D match to TRBD1 (5 bases). The CDR3 runs to 15 residues. Germline V CDR1 and CDR2: MNHEY, SMNVEV (reference sequence). V was pared by 8 bases and J by 1 base, with 17 bases between. The CDR3 DNA reads as TGTGCCAGCCGTGGTCGGGGGATGGGGAACACTGAAGCTTTCTTT. It is translated as CASRGRGMGNTEAFF.

The J gene is TRBJ2-6, the V gene TRBV5-1; D not certain. CDR1 and CDR2 from the germline V gene are SGHRS and YFSETQ. The length of the CDR3 is 15 residues. Trimming left V 0 bases short and J 4 bases short, with 8 bases between. CDR3 residues: CASSLGGSGANVLTF. The CDR3 DNA reads TGCGCCAGCAGCTTGGGTGGGTCCGGGGCCAACGTCCTGACTTTC.

The rearrangement links TRBV7-3 to TRBJ1-6; the match to TRBD1 covers 10 bases. V trimming: 4 bases; J trimming: 7 bases; junction bases outside the gene matches: 4. The germline CDR1 and CDR2 sequences are SGHTA and FQGTGA. The CDR3 extends over 15 amino acids. The CDR3 region has the DNA TGTGCCAGCAGCTCGACAGGGGGCAGGAATTCACCCCTCCACTTT. This sequence encodes CASSSTGGRNSPLHF.

This clone was seen only a few times. The chain recombines TRBV18 with TRBJ2-1, with 10 bases lining up with TRBD2. Germline CDR1 and CDR2: KGHSH and LQKENI. V shed 1 base and J 1 base; nucleotides not matched to a gene: 4. CDR3 size: 17 residues. As DNA, the CDR3 is TGTGCCAGCTCACCACGGCTAGCGGGAGCGTCCTACAATGAGCAGTTCTTC. Translated: CASSPRLAGASYNEQFF.

This clone appeared once. The chain links TRBV9 to TRBJ1-2, with D possibly being TRBD1 (6 bases). The CDR3 spans 15 residues. Between the trimmed V and J ends, which lost 0 bases and 3 bases, there was a span of 12 bases. Germline V gene sequence: CDR1 SGDLS, CDR2 YYNGEE. This chain's CDR3 is CASSVDGQRYYGYTF. The DNA for the CDR3 is TGTGCCAGCAGCGTAGACGGACAGAGATACTATGGCTACACCTTC.

This chain uses TRBV27 with TRBJ2-7; 9 positions match TRBD2. CDR1 is MNHEY and CDR2 is SMNVEV in the germline V gene (reference sequence). The CDR3 consists of 12 residues. V lost 6 bases to trimming and J lost 6 bases; unmatched junction nucleotides: 3. The CDR3: CASRTSGPEQYF. The CDR3 region has the DNA TGTGCCAGCAGGACTAGCGGACCCGAGCAGTACTTC.

This sequence joins TRBV2 and TRBJ2-3; no clear D gene. From germline, CDR1 is SNHLY and CDR2 FYNNEI. This CDR3 has 9 residues. V lost 5 bases and J 9 bases, leaving 3 bases between the germline ends. The CDR3 loop is CASSSTQYF. The CDR3 DNA reads as TGTGCCAGCAGTTCGACGCAGTATTTT.

In its sample, this clone was seen a few times. The identical CDR3 is also encoded by other nucleotide sequences in the sample. This chain uses TRBV27 with TRBJ2-3; TRBD2 might be the D (5 bases). The CDR3 spans 16 residues. V lost 0 bases and J 3 bases, leaving 13 bases between the germline ends. Germline lookup yields CDR1 MNHEY and CDR2 SMNVEV (reference sequence). As DNA, the CDR3 is TGTGCCAGCAGTTTATCCCTCGGCCGGAGGACAGATACGCAGTATTTT. Its translation is CASSLSLGRRTDTQYF.

This chain links TRBV6-4 with TRBJ2-1; 11 bases align to TRBD2. V trimming: 8 bases; J trimming: 4 bases; junction bases outside the gene matches: 7. Per germline, CDR1 MRHNA and CDR2 SNTAGT. The CDR3 spans 15 residues. For the CDR3, the DNA is TGTGCCAGCGCCTCGACTAGCGGGGCATACAATGAGCAGTTCTTC. This translates into CASASTSGAYNEQFF.

The chain has TRBV29-1 and TRBJ2-2; D is perhaps TRBD1 (7 bases). Germline V gives CDR1 SQVTM, CDR2 ANQGSEA. The CDR3 covers 13 residues. Trimming pared 7 bases from V and 6 bases from J, leaving 15 bases between. CDR3 bases: TGCAGCGCTCACCAGGGGGGCCCCGGGGAGCTGTTTTTT. It yields the protein CSAHQGGPGELFF.

This clone was seen only once. J is TRBJ1-1 and V is TRBV30, with D uncertain. V dropped 5 bases and J dropped 1 base, with 8 bases sitting between them. This CDR3 has 12 amino acids. Germline V gene data show CDR1 as GTSNPN and CDR2 as SVGIG (reference sequence). The CDR3 here is CAWGRTNTEAFF. The CDR3 DNA is TGTGCCTGGGGACGGACGAACACTGAAGCTTTCTTT.

CDR3 in amino acids: CASSTSFQEQYF. CDR3 bases: TGTGCCAGCAGTACTAGCTTTCAAGAGCAGTACTTC. The chain recombines TRBV28 with TRBJ2-7; D might be TRBD2 (6 bases). This CDR3 contains 12 residues. Germline loops: CDR1 MDHEN, CDR2 SYDVKM. Trimming pared 5 bases from V and 7 bases from J, leaving 12 bases between. Filled out from reference TRBV28 and TRBJ2-7, the complete variable domain reads DVKVTQSSRYLVKRTGEKVFLECVQDMDHENMFWYRQDPGLGLRLIYFSYDVKMKEKGDIPEGYSVSREKKERFSLILESASTNQTSMYLCASSTSFQEQYFGPGTRLTVT.